These 21 T cell receptor beta chains came from one sample sequenced in a study of cytomegalovirus exposure and HLA in healthy donors (dated by TCRdb to about 2017). The method was the immunoSEQ multiplex PCR assay. As stored in TCRdb, this immuneACCESS dataset retains in-frame rearrangements with V and J assigned. A fraction of the clones does not appear; measured against another copy, unresolved V genes explain less than half of the discrepancy, and the remainder lacks a known reason. In this sample the table shows some 46,000 clones, roughly 90% of which occur a single time. Of the sample, roughly 5.3% is held by the ten largest clones. Sequenced input: PBMCs. All receptors come from a young man in good health and CMV-seronegative.

V is TRBV27 and J is TRBJ2-7; possible D gene TRBD2, 5 bases. The CDR3 spans 14 residues. Trimming removed 3 bases at V and 0 bases at J, with 9 bases between. From germline, CDR1 is MNHEY and CDR2 SMNVEV (reference sequence). The CDR3 bases are TGTGCCAGCAGTTTTTCGGGGAGCTCCTACGAGCAGTACTTC. Protein: CASSFSGSSYEQYF.

The chain employs TRBV5-1 and TRBJ2-1, with a weak D call TRBD1 (5 bases). Germline V CDR1 and CDR2: SGHRS, YFSETQ. The CDR3 has 14 amino acids. The germline V and J ends were trimmed by 4 bases and 8 bases, with 16 bases remaining between them. The CDR3 coding sequence is TGCGCCAGCAGCCTTGGAACCAGGGCGGATGAGCAGTTCTTC. As protein: CASSLGTRADEQFF.

V is TRBV5-8 and J is TRBJ1-4; D gene unclear. V lost 5 bases and J 1 base, leaving 9 bases between the germline ends. CDR1 and CDR2 (germline): SGHTS, YDEGEE. The CDR3 is 14 residues long. CDR3 protein: CASSLEGTNEKLFF. The CDR3 region has the DNA TGTGCCAGCAGTCTTGAGGGAACTAATGAAAAACTGTTTTTT.

V and J are TRBV6-1 and TRBJ1-1; 9 bases match TRBD1. This CDR3 has 15 amino acids. Trimming removed 8 bases from V and 3 bases from J; junction bases left unmatched: 10. Germline CDR1 reads MNHNS; CDR2 reads SASEGT. The CDR3 is CASGGQGLFDTEAFF. The CDR3 nucleotides are TGTGCCAGCGGGGGACAGGGCCTTTTCGACACTGAAGCTTTCTTT.

The chain combines TRBV5-5 with TRBJ1-2; the match to TRBD1 covers 9 bases. The CDR3 length is 15 residues. The V segment lost 2 bases and the J segment 5 bases; nucleotides outside the gene matches: 7. Looked up from germline, CDR1 is SGHKS and CDR2 is YYEKEE (reference sequence). The DNA of the CDR3 is TGTGCCAGCAGCTTTTTTCCGACAGGGGGATATGGCTACACCTTC. As protein: CASSFFPTGGYGYTF.

The J gene is TRBJ2-3, the V gene TRBV14, with TRBD1 as a possible D gene (5 bases). The CDR3 totals 16 residues. Deletions cut 0 bases from V and 2 bases from J, with 12 bases between. Germline V gene data show CDR1 as SGHDN and CDR2 as FVKESK. The CDR3 DNA follows: TGTGCCAGCAGCCAAGATTACTCAGGGCACACAGATACGCAGTATTTT. Translated: CASSQDYSGHTDTQYF.

The V gene is TRBV27, the J gene TRBJ2-3, with a weak D call TRBD2 (6 bases). Looked up from germline, CDR1 is MNHEY and CDR2 is SMNVEV (reference sequence). CDR3 length: 14 residues. V was cut by 2 bases and J by 0 bases, with 6 bases left in between. CDR3: CASSLAGSTDTQYF. The CDR3 nucleotides read TGTGCCAGCAGTTTAGCGGGGAGCACAGATACGCAGTATTTT.

The chain links TRBV28 to TRBJ2-1; 10 positions agree with TRBD2. The CDR3 is made up of 17 amino acids. Germline CDR1 and CDR2: MDHEN and SYDVKM. V shed 5 bases, J shed 2 bases, and the junction held 9 bases outside the gene matches. This chain's CDR3 is CASSTLGLAGAYNEQFF. The CDR3 coding sequence is TGTGCCAGCAGTACTTTGGGGCTAGCGGGAGCCTACAATGAGCAGTTCTTC. Complete variable domain (other parts from reference TRBV28 and TRBJ2-1): DVKVTQSSRYLVKRTGEKVFLECVQDMDHENMFWYRQDPGLGLRLIYFSYDVKMKEKGDIPEGYSVSREKKERFSLILESASTNQTSMYLCASSTLGLAGAYNEQFFGPGTRLTVL.

V and J are TRBV7-9 and TRBJ2-1; 7 bases align to TRBD2. J lost 9 bases, V lost 5 bases, and 4 bases had no gene match. This CDR3 has 12 amino acids. Germline CDR1 SEHNR, CDR2 FQNEAQ (reference sequence). CDR3 amino acids: CASSPSGAEQFF. DNA of the CDR3: TGTGCCAGCAGCCCTAGCGGCGCTGAGCAGTTCTTC.

The chain recombines TRBV6-4 with TRBJ2-2; TRBD1 aligns across 11 bases. This CDR3 comprises 17 residues. Germline trimming cut 0 bases from V and 5 bases from J; bases unmatched to any gene: 5. Germline V gene sequence: CDR1 MRHNA, CDR2 SNTAGT. The DNA of the CDR3 is TGTGCCAGCAGTGACTCGTACCGGGACAGGGGGACCGGGGAGCTGTTTTTT. Translating it yields CASSDSYRDRGTGELFF.

The genes are TRBV7-2 and TRBJ2-2, with 10 bases that match TRBD1. The V segment lost 5 bases and the J segment 5 bases; nucleotides outside the gene matches: 5. Germline-derived CDR1 and CDR2 are SGHTA and FQGNSA. CDR3 size: 15 residues. The CDR3 is CASSSGTGATGELFF. The DNA of the CDR3 is TGTGCCAGCAGCAGCGGGACAGGGGCTACCGGGGAGCTGTTTTTT.

The chain is built from TRBV5-4 and TRBJ1-1, with D tentatively TRBD1 (6 bases). Germline CDR1 is SGHNT and CDR2 is YYREEE (reference sequence). V lost 2 bases, J lost 3 bases, and 17 bases lay in between. The CDR3 extends over 16 amino acids. As DNA, the CDR3 is TGTGCCAGCAGCTTAGGTGGGACAAGAGCCGACACTGAAGCTTTCTTT. Amino acids: CASSLGGTRADTEAFF.

J is TRBJ1-2 and V is TRBV4-3; D remains unclear. This CDR3 is built from 15 residues. With 0 bases removed from V and 5 bases from J, the gap between germline ends came to 13 bases. CDR1 and CDR2 from the germline V gene are LGHNA and YSLEER. Written as DNA, the CDR3 is TGCGCCAGCAGCCAAGAGCCCGGACTGATTTATGGCTACACCTTC. It is translated as CASSQEPGLIYGYTF.

This clone was counted a single time. This chain uses TRBV16 with TRBJ2-7, with TRBD2 matching 7 bases. V lost 0 bases to trimming and J lost 2 bases; unmatched junction nucleotides: 4. Germline CDR1 and CDR2: KGHSY and FQNENV. CDR3 length equals 15 residues. The CDR3, as DNA: TGTGCCAGCAGCCAATCCCCAGCGGGACCCTACGAGCAGTACTTC. Translating it yields CASSQSPAGPYEQYF. Based on the CDR3 plus reference TRBV16 and TRBJ2-7, the full variable domain is GEEVAQTPKHLVRGEGQKAKLYCAPIKGHSYVFWYQQVLKNEFKFLISFQNENVFDETGMPKERFSAKCLPNSPCSLEIQATKLEDSAVYFCASSQSPAGPYEQYFGPGTRLTVT.

V usage is TRBV5-6 and J usage is TRBJ2-7, with 9 bases fitting TRBD2. Trimming cost V 2 bases and J 0 bases; bases outside gene matches: 3. This CDR3 contains 15 residues. Germline lookup yields CDR1 SGHDT and CDR2 YYEEEE. DNA for the CDR3: TGTGCCAGCAGCTTCCTAGCGGGAATCTCCTACGAGCAGTACTTC. Amino acid sequence: CASSFLAGISYEQYF.

The rearrangement joins TRBV7-9 to TRBJ2-3; TRBD2 matches 12 bases. The V segment lost 5 bases and the J segment 5 bases; nucleotides outside the gene matches: 8. Germline CDR1 and CDR2: SEHNR and FQNEAQ (reference sequence). This CDR3 contains 16 residues. Here the CDR3 DNA reads TGTGCCAGCAGCCGCGGACTAGCGGGGTCCGGAGATACGCAGTATTTT. Encoded protein: CASSRGLAGSGDTQYF.

The table lists this clone with a count of one. The chain is built from TRBV5-6 and TRBJ2-5; D possibly corresponds to TRBD2 (6 bases). V lost 6 bases, J lost 2 bases, and 8 bases lay in between. The CDR3 contains 12 residues. Germline V gene lookup returns CDR1 SGHDT and CDR2 YYEEEE. This CDR3 is CASMAGQETQYF. The CDR3 DNA sequence: TGTGCCAGCATGGCGGGACAAGAGACCCAGTACTTC.

This clone was detected only once. The V gene is TRBV27, the J gene TRBJ1-1; tentatively, D is TRBD1 (6 bases). The CDR3 has 14 amino acids. The V end lost 3 bases, the J end lost 4 bases, and 12 bases lay between the germline ends. CDR1 MNHEY and CDR2 SMNVEV come from the germline V gene (reference sequence). The chain's CDR3 is CASSFRGRSTEAFF. The CDR3 DNA sequence: TGTGCCAGCAGTTTCAGGGGCCGAAGCACTGAAGCTTTCTTT.

The genes are TRBV6-5 and TRBJ1-5, with 7 bases aligning to TRBD1. The junction had 8 bases not matched to a gene; V was cut back by 2 bases and J by 4 bases. Per germline, CDR1 MNHEY and CDR2 SVGAGI. The CDR3 spans 16 residues. The CDR3 spells CASSYRRQGSNQPQHF. The CDR3 bases are TGTGCCAGCAGTTACAGGAGACAGGGATCAAATCAGCCCCAGCATTTT.

This chain uses TRBV27 with TRBJ2-5, with D unclear. The CDR3 spans 18 residues. Per germline, CDR1 MNHEY and CDR2 SMNVEV (reference sequence). Trimming removed 5 bases at V and 4 bases at J, with 26 bases between. The CDR3 coding sequence is TGTGCCAGCAGTACGAGAAGCAGGATACCCTCTCGAGCAGAGACCCAGTACTTC. It is translated as CASSTRSRIPSRAETQYF.

V gene TRBV11-2 combines with J gene TRBJ1-2; 9 positions match TRBD1. Trimming cost V 5 bases and J 9 bases; bases outside gene matches: 10. CDR3 length equals 14 residues. Germline V gene data show CDR1 as SGHAT and CDR2 as FQNNGV. CDR3 nucleotides: TGTGCCAGCAGCAAGGACAGGGGAGGTCCCCGCTACACCTTC. It translates to CASSKDRGGPRYTF.